This section outlines one T cell receptor (beta chain) sequence together with its context. This sample was included in a study of blood T cell repertoires in COVID-19. The repertoire was sequenced with immunoSEQ multiplex PCR; TCRdb's copy has only in-frame clones and lacks some. This sample has just under 150,000 clones, with roughly 87% found just once. Germline CDR1 is SEHNR and CDR2 is FQNEAQ (reference sequence). The CDR3 is 11 residues long. The V and J ends lost 8 bases and 7 bases, in that order; junction bases with no gene match: 1. The rearrangement links TRBV7-9 to TRBJ1-1, with 10 positions matching TRBD1. What was sequenced was peripheral blood. The TCR originated in a woman aged 45-65 years with acute or convalescent COVID-19. Written as DNA, the CDR3 is TGTGCCAGCGACAGGGGGCATGAAGCTTTCTTT. The encoded protein is CASDRGHEAFF.